This is a list of T cell receptor beta chains from one sample in a study of T cell repertoires in ileal Crohn's disease. TCRdb keeps only in-frame clones here, not all; method: immunoSEQ multiplex PCR. This sample has about 62,000 clones, with roughly nine tenths found just once. The specimen sequenced was ileal tissue. The receptors come from an adult with Crohn's disease. CDR3s include the opening cysteine and the closing phenylalanine or tryptophan. D genes are given only for firm matches. Where a row states a size, it is once, few, many or the class of an expanded clone; other rows omit it.

clone_size: .
d_call: .
j_call: TRBJ1-3
v_call: TRBV5-1
cdr3_nt: TGCGCCAGCAGCTTGGAGGGGCACTCTGGAAACACCATATATTTT
cdr3_aa: CASSLEGHSGNTIYF

clone_size: .
d_call: .
j_call: TRBJ1-2
v_call: TRBV27
cdr3_nt: TGTGCCAGCAGTTTATCGAAGTTGGGGGCCATCTATGGCTACACCTTC
cdr3_aa: CASSLSKLGAIYGYTF

clone_size: .
d_call: .
j_call: TRBJ1-6
v_call: TRBV7-9
cdr3_nt: TGTGCCAGCACCTTTCCACAGGGAACGTCTAATTCACCCCTCCACTTT
cdr3_aa: CASTFPQGTSNSPLHF

clone_size: .
d_call: TRBD2
j_call: TRBJ2-1
v_call: TRBV7-8
cdr3_nt: TGTGCCAGCAGCTTAGAGGGGAGGGTACGAAACTACAATGAGCAGTTCTTC
cdr3_aa: CASSLEGRVRNYNEQFF

clone_size: once
d_call: .
j_call: TRBJ1-5
v_call: TRBV4-1
cdr3_nt: TGCGCCAGCAGCCAACAAGGACAAGGGAGCAATCAGCCCCAGCATTTT
cdr3_aa: CASSQQGQGSNQPQHF

clone_size: .
d_call: .
j_call: TRBJ1-3
v_call: TRBV6-1
cdr3_nt: TGTGCCAGCAGTGAACCCACTAGGGGAAACACCATATATTTT
cdr3_aa: CASSEPTRGNTIYF

clone_size: .
d_call: .
j_call: TRBJ1-2
v_call: TRBV29-1
cdr3_nt: TGCAGCGTTGGGGGCGCTCTGTATGGCTACACCTTC
cdr3_aa: CSVGGALYGYTF

clone_size: once
d_call: TRBD1
j_call: TRBJ1-5
v_call: TRBV19
cdr3_nt: TGTGCCAGTAGTATGGCAGGGGGAAGCAATCAGCCCCAGCATTTT
cdr3_aa: CASSMAGGSNQPQHF

clone_size: .
d_call: TRBD1
j_call: TRBJ1-2
v_call: TRBV14
cdr3_nt: TGTGCCAGCAGCCAAGTAATGGGGACAGGGGTCGGCTACACCTTC
cdr3_aa: CASSQVMGTGVGYTF

clone_size: few
d_call: TRBD1
j_call: TRBJ1-1
v_call: TRBV10-3
cdr3_nt: TGTGCCACAACAGGATTAGTGACAGGGGACACTGAAGCTTTCTTT
cdr3_aa: CATTGLVTGDTEAFF

clone_size: once
d_call: TRBD1
j_call: TRBJ2-2
v_call: TRBV30
cdr3_nt: TGTGCCCACAGGCTCCAGGGGGCCGGGGAGCTGTTTTTT
cdr3_aa: CAHRLQGAGELFF

clone_size: .
d_call: .
j_call: TRBJ2-3
v_call: TRBV5-1
cdr3_nt: TGCGCCAGCAGCTTATCCGGGGGTGGGACAGATACGCAGTATTTT
cdr3_aa: CASSLSGGGTDTQYF

clone_size: once
d_call: .
j_call: TRBJ1-1
v_call: TRBV12-5
cdr3_nt: TGTGCTAGTGGTTTGGCCCTCTATGAAGCTTTCTTT
cdr3_aa: CASGLALYEAFF

clone_size: .
d_call: TRBD2
j_call: TRBJ2-5
v_call: TRBV28
cdr3_nt: TGTGCCAGCAGTTTGACTAGCGGGTGGGGGGAGACCCAGTACTTC
cdr3_aa: CASSLTSGWGETQYF

clone_size: .
d_call: .
j_call: TRBJ1-2
v_call: TRBV13
cdr3_nt: TGTGCCAGCAGCTCCCAGTTCTATGGCTACACCTTC
cdr3_aa: CASSSQFYGYTF

clone_size: .
d_call: .
j_call: TRBJ2-2
v_call: TRBV6-5
cdr3_nt: TGTGCCAGCAGTCCCGGAGTGGGTCCGGAGCTGTTTTTT
cdr3_aa: CASSPGVGPELFF

clone_size: .
d_call: TRBD1
j_call: TRBJ1-3
v_call: TRBV27
cdr3_nt: TGTGCCAGCAGTTCGACAGGGTCTGGAAACACCATATATTTT
cdr3_aa: CASSSTGSGNTIYF

clone_size: once
d_call: .
j_call: TRBJ1-1
v_call: TRBV29-1
cdr3_nt: TGCAGCGCTAGTACCCTTCTTAAGAACACTGAAGCTTTCTTT
cdr3_aa: CSASTLLKNTEAFF

clone_size: .
d_call: .
j_call: TRBJ2-5
v_call: TRBV19
cdr3_nt: TGTGCCAGTAGTATCCGGACAAGGCCTCCCCAAGAGACCCAGTACTTC
cdr3_aa: CASSIRTRPPQETQYF

clone_size: .
d_call: .
j_call: TRBJ1-1
v_call: TRBV6-1
cdr3_nt: TGTGCCAGCAGGATAGGGGCCACTGAAGCTTTCTTT
cdr3_aa: CASRIGATEAFF

clone_size: .
d_call: .
j_call: TRBJ1-1
v_call: TRBV6-5
cdr3_nt: TGTGCCAGCACCCAAGGTGGGGACTCGAACACTGAAGCTTTCTTT
cdr3_aa: CASTQGGDSNTEAFF

clone_size: .
d_call: .
j_call: TRBJ2-7
v_call: TRBV7-3
cdr3_nt: TGTGCCAGCAGCGTCAGGGGTGGTCTTGGGTACGAGCAGTACTTC
cdr3_aa: CASSVRGGLGYEQYF

clone_size: .
d_call: .
j_call: TRBJ1-5
v_call: TRBV6-1
cdr3_nt: TGTGCCAGCAGTGAAGGGGGCGTAAGCAATCAGCCCCAGCATTTT
cdr3_aa: CASSEGGVSNQPQHF

clone_size: .
d_call: .
j_call: TRBJ2-7
v_call: TRBV28
cdr3_nt: TGTGCCAGCAGTTTATGGGCAGACTCCTACGAGCAGTACTTC
cdr3_aa: CASSLWADSYEQYF

clone_size: few
d_call: .
j_call: TRBJ1-1
v_call: TRBV5-1
cdr3_nt: TGCGCCAGCAGCTCAAACCCTGGGGGAGGGACTGAAGCTTTCTTT
cdr3_aa: CASSSNPGGGTEAFF

clone_size: .
d_call: TRBD2
j_call: TRBJ2-1
v_call: TRBV7-9
cdr3_nt: TGTGCCAGCAGCTCCTCCGGGACTACCAATGAGCAGTTCTTC
cdr3_aa: CASSSSGTTNEQFF

clone_size: .
d_call: TRBD1
j_call: TRBJ2-2
v_call: TRBV4-2
cdr3_nt: TGTGCCAGCAGCCAAGAAACCCCGGGACAGGGATCGGCCGGGGAGCTGTTTTTT
cdr3_aa: CASSQETPGQGSAGELFF

clone_size: .
d_call: .
j_call: TRBJ1-1
v_call: TRBV7-2
cdr3_nt: TGTGCCAGCAGCTTAGGGGGGCTTGGTGAAGCTTTCTTT
cdr3_aa: CASSLGGLGEAFF

clone_size: .
d_call: TRBD2
j_call: TRBJ2-3
v_call: TRBV29-1
cdr3_nt: TGCAGCGTTGAAACTAGCGGAGCAGATACGCAGTATTTT
cdr3_aa: CSVETSGADTQYF